This is a list of T cell receptor beta chains from one sample in a study of blood T cells in healthy people across ages. TCRdb recomputed calls from the 5' RACE reads with MiXCR, one row per CDR3 protein. The sample includes roughly 1.6 million distinct CDR3 sequences, almost 35% of them seen just once. Sequenced input: blood. These receptor sequences come from a woman aged 25 to 39 in good health. Both conserved end residues are part of each CDR3. Fields, in order: J gene, clone size, D gene, V gene, CDR3 DNA, CDR3 protein. A D gene is named only where the DNA matches it firmly. Clone size is stated in some rows and not others, as once, few, many or a class when expanded.

TRBJ2-3 | - | TRBD2 | TRBV9 | TGTGCCAGCAGCGTTGGCGGGGGGGCCGCAGATACGCAGTATTTT | CASSVGGGAADTQYF
TRBJ2-7 | many | TRBD1 | TRBV5-1 | TGTGCCAGCAGCTTAGACAGGGCCTACGAGCAGTACTTC | CASSLDRAYEQYF
TRBJ1-5 | once | - | TRBV2 | TGTGCCAGCAGTGATATCGTCGGATCATTACCCCTGAGCAATCAGCCCCAGCATTTT | CASSDIVGSLPLSNQPQHF
TRBJ2-7 | many | TRBD1 | TRBV29-1 | TGCAGCGTCGAGGGGCAAGGGGGCGCCTACGAGCAGTACTTC | CSVEGQGGAYEQYF
TRBJ2-7 | - | - | TRBV30 | TGTGCCTGGAGGTACAGCGGTTACGAGCAGTACTTC | CAWRYSGYEQYF
TRBJ2-7 | once | TRBD1 | TRBV7-3 | TGTGCCAGCAGCTTAGGACAGGCTACCTACAATGAGCAGTACTTC | CASSLGQATYNEQYF
TRBJ1-2 | few | TRBD1 | TRBV20-1 | TGCAGTCCCCTCGAGGGGGCTGGGTATGGCTACACCTTC | CSPLEGAGYGYTF
TRBJ1-1 | - | - | TRBV11-2 | TGTGCCAGCAGCTTAGTTGGGGTTCCAATCGCTTTCTTT | CASSLVGVPIAFF
TRBJ2-1 | - | TRBD2 | TRBV18 | TGTGCCAGCCACACGAGCGCGGGAGGGTACAATGAGCAGTTCTTC | CASHTSAGGYNEQFF
TRBJ2-5 | - | TRBD1 | TRBV7-6 | TGTGCCAGCAGCTTAGGCCCGAGACAGGGAATAGAGACCCAGTACTTC | CASSLGPRQGIETQYF
TRBJ2-1 | - | TRBD1 | TRBV12-3/TRBV12-4 | TGTGCCAGCAGTTTGGGGACAGGAGAGACCCAGTTCTTC | CASSLGTGETQFF
TRBJ2-6 | few | - | TRBV6-1 | TGTGCCAGCAGTGCCGTAACAGGGTGGAACTCTGGGGCCAACGTCCTGACTTTC | CASSAVTGWNSGANVLTF
TRBJ2-1 | few | TRBD2 | TRBV25-1 | TGTGCCAGCGGACTAGCGGGGGGGCTCGATGAGCAGTTCTTC | CASGLAGGLDEQFF
TRBJ1-6 | few | - | TRBV9 | TGTGCCAGCAGCGCCAGTCTTCCCGGATCACCCCTCCACTTT | CASSASLPGSPLHF